This T cell receptor beta chain came from a study of blood T cell repertoires in COVID-19. Generated by immunoSEQ multiplex PCR, the TCRdb table keeps only in-frame clones and is missing some. Of a few hundred thousand clones in the sample, roughly 89% were seen once. Germline V lookup: CDR1 SGHTA, CDR2 FQGNSA. V was cut by 6 bases and J by 4 bases, with 16 bases left in between. The CDR3 covers 15 residues. The V gene is TRBV7-2, the J gene TRBJ1-5; D may be TRBD1 (5 bases). The sample was peripheral blood. The TCR sequence derives from a woman aged 60-70 years with COVID-19, enrolled during active disease. The CDR3 spells CASSPRMTVNQPQHF. In nucleotides, the CDR3 is TGTGCCAGCAGTCCCCGAATGACAGTAAATCAGCCCCAGCATTTT.